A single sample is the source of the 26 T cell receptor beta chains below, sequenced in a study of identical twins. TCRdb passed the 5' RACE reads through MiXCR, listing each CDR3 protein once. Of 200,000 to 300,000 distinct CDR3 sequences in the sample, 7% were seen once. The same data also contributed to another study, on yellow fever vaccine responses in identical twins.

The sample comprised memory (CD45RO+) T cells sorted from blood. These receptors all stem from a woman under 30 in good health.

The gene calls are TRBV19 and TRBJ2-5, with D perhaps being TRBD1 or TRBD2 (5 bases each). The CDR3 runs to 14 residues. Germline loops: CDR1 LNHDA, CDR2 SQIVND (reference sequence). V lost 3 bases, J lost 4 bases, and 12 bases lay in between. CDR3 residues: CASSIGRRGETQYF. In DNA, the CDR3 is TGTGCCAGTAGTATTGGGAGAAGGGGAGAGACCCAGTACTTC.

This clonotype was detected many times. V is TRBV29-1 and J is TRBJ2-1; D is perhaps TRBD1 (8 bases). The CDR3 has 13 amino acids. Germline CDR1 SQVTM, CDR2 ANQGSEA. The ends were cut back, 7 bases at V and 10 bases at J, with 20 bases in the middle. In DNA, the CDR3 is TGCAGCGGTACAGGGGGGGCTGGGGAAGAGCAGTTCTTC. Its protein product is CSGTGGAGEEQFF.

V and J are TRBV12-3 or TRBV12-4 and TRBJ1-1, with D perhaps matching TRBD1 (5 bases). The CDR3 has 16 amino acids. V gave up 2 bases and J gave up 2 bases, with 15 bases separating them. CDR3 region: CASSLPSHGANTEAFF. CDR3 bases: TGTGCCAGCAGTTTACCATCCCACGGGGCTAACACTGAAGCTTTCTTT.

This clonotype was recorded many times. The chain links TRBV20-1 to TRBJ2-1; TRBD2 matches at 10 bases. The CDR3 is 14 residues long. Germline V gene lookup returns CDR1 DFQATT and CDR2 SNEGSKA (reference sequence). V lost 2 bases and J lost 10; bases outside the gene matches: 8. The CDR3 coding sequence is TGCAGTGCTAGACCTAGCGGGGGCCTGGGAGAGCAGTTCTTC. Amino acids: CSARPSGGLGEQFF.

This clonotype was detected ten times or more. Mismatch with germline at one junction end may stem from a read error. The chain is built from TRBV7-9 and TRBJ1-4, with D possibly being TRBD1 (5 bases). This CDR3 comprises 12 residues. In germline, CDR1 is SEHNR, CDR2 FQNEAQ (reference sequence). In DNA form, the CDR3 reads TGTGCCAGCAGCCCCGGGGCCAGGGTGGCGGTTTTT. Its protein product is CASSPGARVAVF.

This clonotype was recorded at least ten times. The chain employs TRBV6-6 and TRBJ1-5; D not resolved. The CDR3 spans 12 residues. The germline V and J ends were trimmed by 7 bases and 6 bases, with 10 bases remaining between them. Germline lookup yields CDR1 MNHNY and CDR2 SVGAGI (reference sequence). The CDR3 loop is CASTLGGQPQHF. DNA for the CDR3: TGTGCCAGCACCCTAGGTGGTCAGCCCCAGCATTTT.

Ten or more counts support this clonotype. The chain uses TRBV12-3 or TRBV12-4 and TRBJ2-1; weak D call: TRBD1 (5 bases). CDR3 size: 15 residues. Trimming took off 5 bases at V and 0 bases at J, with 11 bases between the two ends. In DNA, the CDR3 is TGTGCCAGCAGTCCCCAGGGCTCCTCCTACAATGAGCAGTTCTTC. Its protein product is CASSPQGSSYNEQFF.

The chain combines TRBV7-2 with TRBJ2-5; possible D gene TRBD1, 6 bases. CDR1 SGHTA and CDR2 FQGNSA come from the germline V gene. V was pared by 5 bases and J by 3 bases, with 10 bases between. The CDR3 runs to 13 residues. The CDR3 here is CASSTWTEETQYF. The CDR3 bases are TGTGCCAGCAGCACATGGACAGAAGAGACCCAGTACTTC.

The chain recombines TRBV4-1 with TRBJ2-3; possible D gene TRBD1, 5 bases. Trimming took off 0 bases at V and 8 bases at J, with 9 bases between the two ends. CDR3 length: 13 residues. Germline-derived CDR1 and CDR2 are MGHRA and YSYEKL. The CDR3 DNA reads TGCGCCAGCAGCCAAGATCTAGGGGTTACGCAGTATTTT. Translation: CASSQDLGVTQYF.

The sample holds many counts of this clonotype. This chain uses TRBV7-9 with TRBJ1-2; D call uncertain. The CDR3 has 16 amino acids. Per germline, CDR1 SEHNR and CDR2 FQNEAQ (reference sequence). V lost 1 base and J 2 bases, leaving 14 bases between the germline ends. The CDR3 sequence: CASSLEAVTENYGYTF. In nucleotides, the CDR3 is TGTGCCAGCAGCTTAGAGGCCGTGACGGAAAACTATGGCTACACCTTC.

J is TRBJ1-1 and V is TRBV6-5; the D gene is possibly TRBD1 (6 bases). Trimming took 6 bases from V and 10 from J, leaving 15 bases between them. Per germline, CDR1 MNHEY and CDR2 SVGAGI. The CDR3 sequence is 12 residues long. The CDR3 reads CASRPLQGAAFF. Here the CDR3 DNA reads TGTGCCAGCAGACCTTTACAGGGCGCAGCTTTCTTT.

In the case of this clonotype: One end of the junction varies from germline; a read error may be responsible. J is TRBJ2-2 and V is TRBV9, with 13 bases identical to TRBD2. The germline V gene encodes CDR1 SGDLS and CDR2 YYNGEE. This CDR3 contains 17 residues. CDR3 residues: CASSKLAGGPNTGELFF. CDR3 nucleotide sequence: TGTGCCAGCAGCAAACTAGCGGGAGGGCCGAATACCGGGGAGCTGTTTTTT.

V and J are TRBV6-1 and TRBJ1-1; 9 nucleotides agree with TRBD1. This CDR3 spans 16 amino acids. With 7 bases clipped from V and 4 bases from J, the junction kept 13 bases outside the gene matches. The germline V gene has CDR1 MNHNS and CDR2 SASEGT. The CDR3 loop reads CASNMGQGDVATEAFF. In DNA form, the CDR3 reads TGTGCCAGCAACATGGGACAGGGCGACGTAGCCACTGAAGCTTTCTTT.

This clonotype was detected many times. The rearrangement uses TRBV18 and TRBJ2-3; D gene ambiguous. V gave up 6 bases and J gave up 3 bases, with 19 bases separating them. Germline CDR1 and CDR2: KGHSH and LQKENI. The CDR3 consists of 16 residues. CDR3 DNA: TGTGCCAGCTCGTTTAGGCGCGCCCCGGAAACAGATACGCAGTATTTT. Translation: CASSFRRAPETDTQYF.

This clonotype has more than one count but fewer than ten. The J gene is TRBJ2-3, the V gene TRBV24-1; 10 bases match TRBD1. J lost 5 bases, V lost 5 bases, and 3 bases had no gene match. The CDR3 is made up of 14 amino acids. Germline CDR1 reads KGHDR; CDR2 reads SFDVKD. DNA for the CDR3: TGTGCCACCAGTGTTAGGGACAGGGGAGATACGCAGTATTTT. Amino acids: CATSVRDRGDTQYF.

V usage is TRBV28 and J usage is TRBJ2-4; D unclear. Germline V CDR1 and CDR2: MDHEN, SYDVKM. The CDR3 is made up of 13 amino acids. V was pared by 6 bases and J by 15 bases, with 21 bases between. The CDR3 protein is CASSLGWRFGVYF. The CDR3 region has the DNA TGTGCCAGCAGCTTGGGGTGGCGCTTTGGGGTGTACTTC.

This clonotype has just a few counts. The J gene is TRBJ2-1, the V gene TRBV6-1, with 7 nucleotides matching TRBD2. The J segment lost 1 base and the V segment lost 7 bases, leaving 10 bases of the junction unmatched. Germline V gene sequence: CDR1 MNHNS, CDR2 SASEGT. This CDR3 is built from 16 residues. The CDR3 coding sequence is TGTGCCAGCATGGGGGGAGCGGGACGGTCCTACAATGAGCAGTTCTTC. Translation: CASMGGAGRSYNEQFF.

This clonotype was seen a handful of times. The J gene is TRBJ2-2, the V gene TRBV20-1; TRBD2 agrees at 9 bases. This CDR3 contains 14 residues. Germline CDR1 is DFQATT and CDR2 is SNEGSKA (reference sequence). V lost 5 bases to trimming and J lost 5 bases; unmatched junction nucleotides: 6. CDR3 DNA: TGCAGTGCTTATAGCGGGAGAGATACCGGGGAGCTGTTTTTT. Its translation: CSAYSGRDTGELFF.

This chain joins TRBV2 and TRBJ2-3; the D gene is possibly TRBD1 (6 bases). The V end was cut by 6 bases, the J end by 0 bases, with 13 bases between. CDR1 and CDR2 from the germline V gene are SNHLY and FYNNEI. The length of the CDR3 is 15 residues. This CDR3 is CASRDQGSSTDTQYF. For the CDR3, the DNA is TGTGCCAGCAGAGATCAGGGGTCTAGCACAGATACGCAGTATTTT.

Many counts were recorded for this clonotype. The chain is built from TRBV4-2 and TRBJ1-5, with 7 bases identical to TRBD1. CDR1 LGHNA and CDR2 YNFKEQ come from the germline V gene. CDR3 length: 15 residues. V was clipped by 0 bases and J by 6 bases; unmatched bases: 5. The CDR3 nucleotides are TGTGCCAGCAGCCAAGATGAGGGGGCCGGTCAGCCCCAGCATTTT. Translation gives CASSQDEGAGQPQHF.

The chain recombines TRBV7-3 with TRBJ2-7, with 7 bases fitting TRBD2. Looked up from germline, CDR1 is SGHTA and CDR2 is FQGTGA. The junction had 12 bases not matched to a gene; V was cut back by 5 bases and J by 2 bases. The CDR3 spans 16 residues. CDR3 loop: CASSHGLAEGPYEQYF. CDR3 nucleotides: TGTGCCAGCAGCCACGGGCTAGCGGAGGGCCCCTACGAGCAGTACTTC.

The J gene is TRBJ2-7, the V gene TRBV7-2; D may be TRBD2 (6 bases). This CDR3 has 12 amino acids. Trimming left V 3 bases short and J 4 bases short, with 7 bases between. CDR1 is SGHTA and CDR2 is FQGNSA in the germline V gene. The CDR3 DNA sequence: TGTGCCAGCAGCTTTCTAGCGTACGAGCAGTACTTC. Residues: CASSFLAYEQYF.

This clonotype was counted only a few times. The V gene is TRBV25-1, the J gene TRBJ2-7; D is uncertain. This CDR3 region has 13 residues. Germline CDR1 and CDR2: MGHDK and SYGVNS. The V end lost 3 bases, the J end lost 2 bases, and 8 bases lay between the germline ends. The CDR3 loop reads CASSEGSTYEQYV. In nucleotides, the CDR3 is TGTGCCAGCAGTGAGGGCAGCACCTACGAGCAGTACGTC.

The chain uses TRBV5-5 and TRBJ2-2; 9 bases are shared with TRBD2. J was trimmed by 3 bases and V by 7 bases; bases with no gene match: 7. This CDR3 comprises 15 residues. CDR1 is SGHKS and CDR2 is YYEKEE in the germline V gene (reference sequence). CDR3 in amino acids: CASGASGTYTGELFF. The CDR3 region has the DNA TGTGCCAGCGGTGCTAGCGGGACGTACACCGGGGAGCTGTTTTTT. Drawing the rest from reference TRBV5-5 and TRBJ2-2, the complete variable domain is DAGVTQSPTHLIKTRGQQVTLRCSPISGHKSVSWYQQVLGQGPQFIFQYYEKEERGRGNFPDRFSARQFPNYSSELNVNALLLGDSALYLCASGASGTYTGELFFGEGSRLTVL.

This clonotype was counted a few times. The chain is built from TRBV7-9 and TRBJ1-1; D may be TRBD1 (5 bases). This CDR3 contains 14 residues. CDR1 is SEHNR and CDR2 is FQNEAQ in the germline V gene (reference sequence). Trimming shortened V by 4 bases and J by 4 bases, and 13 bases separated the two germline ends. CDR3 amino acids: CASSWRGMGTEAFF. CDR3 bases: TGTGCCAGCAGCTGGAGGGGTATGGGCACTGAAGCTTTCTTT.

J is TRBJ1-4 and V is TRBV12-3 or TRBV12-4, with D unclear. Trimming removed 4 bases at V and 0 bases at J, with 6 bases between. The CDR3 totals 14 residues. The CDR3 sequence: CASSSKSTNEKLFF. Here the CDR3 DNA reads TGTGCCAGCAGTTCGAAATCAACTAATGAAAAACTGTTTTTT.